These T cell receptor beta chains were read from a single sample in a study of OX40 agonist ivuxolimab in advanced cancers. Here immunoSEQ multiplex PCR was the method, and the copy in TCRdb shows in-frame clones only, minus some. Of more than 80,000 clones in the sample, about 87% were seen once. The sample in question was CD4+ or CD8+ T cells sorted from blood, obtained in a trial of the OX40 agonist ivuxolimab. The source is an adult with an advanced solid tumor such as melanoma, head and neck, liver or kidney cancer. Each CDR3 is given with its conserved first and last residue. Fields, in order: D gene, V gene, clone size, CDR3 length, J gene, CDR3 DNA, CDR3 protein. A D gene is named only where the DNA matches it firmly. Clone size, where shown, is once, few, many, or a class for clones that have expanded.

NA	TRBV2	few	15	TRBJ1-5	TGTGCCAGCAGTGGGTTGCGGGGATGGGAGCAGCCCCAGCATTTT	CASSGLRGWEQPQHF
NA	TRBV6-5	NA	15	TRBJ2-3	TGTGCCAGCAGTCCCGGGGGCCTGGTCACAGATACGCAGTATTTT	CASSPGGLVTDTQYF
NA	TRBV7-3	NA	15	TRBJ2-3	TGTGCCAGCAGCCGAGGGGACCTGGCACCAGATACGCAGTATTTT	CASSRGDLAPDTQYF
NA	TRBV9	NA	16	TRBJ1-2	TGTGCCAGCAGCGTAGACCACGGAGCAGGGAACTATGGCTACACCTTC	CASSVDHGAGNYGYTF
NA	TRBV15	NA	13	TRBJ2-5	TGTGCCACCAGCAGAGATAGGTCCGAGACCCAGTACTTC	CATSRDRSETQYF
NA	TRBV6-6	few	13	TRBJ1-2	TGTGCCAGCAGTGGTCAGCTTACCTATGGCTACACCTTC	CASSGQLTYGYTF
NA	TRBV5-1	NA	14	TRBJ2-5	TGCGCCAGCAGCTTGGCCGGGGACGGGGAGACCCAGTACTTC	CASSLAGDGETQYF
TRBD1	TRBV19	once	14	TRBJ2-3	TGTGCCAGTAGTGCCACAGGGGCGGGAGATACGCAGTATTTT	CASSATGAGDTQYF
TRBD2	TRBV18	NA	16	TRBJ2-5	TGTGCCAGCACCCCCTCGAGTAGCGGGGTAGGAGAGACCCAGTACTTC	CASTPSSSGVGETQYF
TRBD1	TRBV5-1	NA	14	TRBJ2-6	TGCGCCAGCAGGGCCACGACAGGGGCGAACGTCCCGACTTTC	CASRATTGANVPTF
TRBD1	TRBV7-3	NA	15	TRBJ2-4	TGTGCCAGCAGCCGAACAGGGGGCGGAGGAAACATTCAGTACTTC	CASSRTGGGGNIQYF
TRBD2	TRBV19	NA	13	TRBJ2-5	TGTGCCAGTAGTGGACTAGGATTGGAGACCCAGTACTTC	CASSGLGLETQYF
TRBD2	TRBV10-3	NA	15	TRBJ2-7	TGTGCCATCAGCGCCTCAGCGGGGTCATCCTACGAGCAGTACTTC	CAISASAGSSYEQYF
NA	TRBV6-5	few	12	TRBJ1-1	TGTGCCAGCAATATCAGGAACACTGAAGCTTTCTTT	CASNIRNTEAFF
NA	TRBV5-5	NA	14	TRBJ2-3	TGTGCCAGCCGCCGGGGGATGAGCACAGATACGCAGTATTTT	CASRRGMSTDTQYF
TRBD2	TRBV4-1	NA	20	TRBJ2-4	TGCGCCAGCAGCCAACAGCCGGGACTAGCGGGAGTTGGAGCCAAAAACATTCAGTACTTC	CASSQQPGLAGVGAKNIQYF
TRBD1	TRBV28	NA	13	TRBJ1-2	TGTGCCAGCAGTTTGGACAGGAAATATGGCTACACCTTC	CASSLDRKYGYTF